This passage covers 7 T cell receptor beta chains from one sample sequenced in a study of OX40 agonist ivuxolimab in advanced cancers. Produced via immunoSEQ multiplex PCR; TCRdb's table is partial and in-frame only. The sample has approximately 50,000 clones; about four fifths are singletons. The input for sequencing was CD4+ or CD8+ T cells sorted from blood, taken in a trial of the OX40 agonist ivuxolimab. The source of these receptors is an adult with an advanced solid tumor such as melanoma, head and neck, liver or kidney cancer.

The V gene is TRBV7-8, the J gene TRBJ2-7; D remains unclear. There are 14 residues in the CDR3. Germline V lookup: CDR1 SGHVS, CDR2 FQNEAQ. Trimming removed 5 bases at V and 1 base at J, with 12 bases between. CDR3 nucleotide sequence: TGTGCCAGCAGCCAAGACCACGGGTCCTACGAGCAGTACTTC. Its protein is CASSQDHGSYEQYF.

The genes are TRBV7-9 and TRBJ1-5; D is unresolved. V was shortened by 4 bases and J by 9 bases, with 7 bases between the two germline ends. The germline gives CDR1 SEHNR, CDR2 FQNEAQ (reference sequence). This CDR3 spans 11 amino acids. This chain's CDR3 is CASSSLGPQHF. The CDR3 nucleotides read TGTGCCAGCAGCTCCCTTGGGCCCCAGCATTTT.

The rearrangement joins TRBV18 to TRBJ2-3; D perhaps matches TRBD2 (6 bases). The V end was cut by 6 bases, the J end by 3 bases, with 10 bases between. This CDR3 has 13 amino acids. Germline lookup yields CDR1 KGHSH and CDR2 LQKENI. DNA of the CDR3: TGTGCCAGCTCGCGGGGACGGACAGATACGCAGTATTTT. Amino acids: CASSRGRTDTQYF.

This chain's CDR3 is CASSPGQNNGELFF. In nucleotides, the CDR3 is TGCGCCAGCAGCCCTGGTCAGAATAACGGAGAGCTGTTTTTT. V gene TRBV5-1 combines with J gene TRBJ2-2; D gene ambiguous. Per germline, CDR1 SGHRS and CDR2 YFSETQ. CDR3 length equals 14 residues. V lost 4 bases, J lost 11 bases, and 18 bases lay in between.

The gene calls are TRBV7-2 and TRBJ2-7; D remains unclear. CDR1 is SGHTA and CDR2 is FQGNSA in the germline V gene. The CDR3 is 13 residues long. Trimming stripped 4 bases from V and 2 bases from J, with 9 bases between. CDR3 bases: TGTGCCAGCAGCTCCGTCCGGACCTACGAGCAGTACTTC. This encodes CASSSVRTYEQYF.

This clone was observed a single time. The chain carries TRBV27 and TRBJ2-7, with D perhaps matching TRBD2 (6 bases). With 5 bases removed from V and 8 bases from J, the gap between germline ends came to 16 bases. CDR1 is MNHEY, CDR2 SMNVEV, per germline (reference sequence). CDR3 length: 13 amino acids. The CDR3 region has the DNA TGTGCCAGCAGTACGGGAGCCCCTTTCCAGCAGTACTTC. Translation gives CASSTGAPFQQYF.

This chain joins TRBV5-4 and TRBJ2-1; D is ambiguous. The V and J ends lost 0 bases and 2 bases respectively, with 12 bases between them. CDR1 is SGHNT, CDR2 YYREEE, per germline (reference sequence). The CDR3 is 16 amino acids. CDR3 in DNA: TGTGCCAGCAGCTTGGAGGTGTCAGAAACCTACAATGAGCAGTTCTTC. Translation gives CASSLEVSETYNEQFF.